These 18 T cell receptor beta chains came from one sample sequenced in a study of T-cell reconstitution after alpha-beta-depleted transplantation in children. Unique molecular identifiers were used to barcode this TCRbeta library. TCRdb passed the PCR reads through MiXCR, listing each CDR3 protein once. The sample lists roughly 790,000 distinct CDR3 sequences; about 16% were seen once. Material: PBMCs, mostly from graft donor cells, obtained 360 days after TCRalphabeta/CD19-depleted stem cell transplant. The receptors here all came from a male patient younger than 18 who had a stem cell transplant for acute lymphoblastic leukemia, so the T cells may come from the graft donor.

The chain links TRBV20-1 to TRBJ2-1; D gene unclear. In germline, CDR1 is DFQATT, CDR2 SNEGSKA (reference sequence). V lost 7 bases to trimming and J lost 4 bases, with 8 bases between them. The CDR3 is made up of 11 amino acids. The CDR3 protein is CSGLEYNEQFF. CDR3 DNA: TGCAGTGGGCTAGAATACAATGAGCAGTTCTTC.

CDR3 sequence: CASTSKGDQYF. The DNA for the CDR3 is TGTGCCAGCACTTCGAAAGGTGACCAGTACTTC. The chain links TRBV12-3 or TRBV12-4 to TRBJ2-5; D not resolved. The CDR3 has 11 residues. Trimming cost V 7 bases and J 10 bases, with 13 bases left between them.

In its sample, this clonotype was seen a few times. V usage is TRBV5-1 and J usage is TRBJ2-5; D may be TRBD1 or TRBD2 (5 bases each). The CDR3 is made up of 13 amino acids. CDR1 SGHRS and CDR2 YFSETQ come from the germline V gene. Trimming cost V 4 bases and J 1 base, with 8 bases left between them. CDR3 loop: CASSRDLQETQYF. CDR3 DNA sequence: TGCGCCAGCAGCCGGGACCTCCAAGAGACCCAGTACTTC.

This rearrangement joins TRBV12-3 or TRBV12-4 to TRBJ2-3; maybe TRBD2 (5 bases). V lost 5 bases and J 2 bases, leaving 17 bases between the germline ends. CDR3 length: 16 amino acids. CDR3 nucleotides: TGTGCCAGCAGTCCTAGACTAAGCCTCCTCACAGATACGCAGTATTTT. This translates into CASSPRLSLLTDTQYF.

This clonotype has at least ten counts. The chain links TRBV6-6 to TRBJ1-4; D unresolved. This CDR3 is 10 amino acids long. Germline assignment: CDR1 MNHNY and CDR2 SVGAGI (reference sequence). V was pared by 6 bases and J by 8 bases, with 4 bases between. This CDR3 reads CASRGEKLFF. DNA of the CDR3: TGTGCCAGCAGGGGCGAAAAACTGTTTTTT.

CDR3 amino acids: CASSGGTGANVLTF. The CDR3 nucleotides read TGTGCCAGCAGTGGAGGGACCGGGGCCAACGTCCTGACTTTC. The chain combines TRBV2 with TRBJ2-6; D is tentatively TRBD1 or TRBD2 (5 bases each). Germline loops: CDR1 SNHLY, CDR2 FYNNEI. V was clipped by 4 bases and J by 4 bases, with 8 bases between them. This CDR3 comprises 14 residues.

Here the CDR3 DNA reads TGCGCCAGCAGCTTGACGGGCTACTACGAGCAGTACTTC. Amino acid sequence: CASSLTGYYEQYF. The chain uses TRBV5-1 and TRBJ2-7; no firm D call. Germline V gene sequence: CDR1 SGHRS, CDR2 YFSETQ. V gave up 1 base and J gave up 3 bases, with 8 bases separating them. CDR3 length: 13 amino acids.

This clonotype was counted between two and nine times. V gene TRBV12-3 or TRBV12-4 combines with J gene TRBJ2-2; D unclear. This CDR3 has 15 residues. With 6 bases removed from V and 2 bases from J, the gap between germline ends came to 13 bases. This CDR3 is CASRLFAGNTGELFF. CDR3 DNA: TGTGCCAGCAGACTCTTTGCCGGTAACACCGGGGAGCTGTTTTTT.

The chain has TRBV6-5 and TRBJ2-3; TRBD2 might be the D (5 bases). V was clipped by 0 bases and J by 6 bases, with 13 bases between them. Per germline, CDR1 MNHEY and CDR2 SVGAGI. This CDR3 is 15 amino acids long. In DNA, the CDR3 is TGTGCCAGCAGTTACTCGGGAGCCCTGGCGGATACGCAGTATTTT. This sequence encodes CASSYSGALADTQYF.

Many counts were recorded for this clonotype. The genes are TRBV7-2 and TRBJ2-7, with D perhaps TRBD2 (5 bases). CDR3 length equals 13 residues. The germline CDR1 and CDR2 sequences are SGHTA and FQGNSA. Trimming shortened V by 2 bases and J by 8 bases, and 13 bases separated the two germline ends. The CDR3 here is CASSLTAGEKQYF. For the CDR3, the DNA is TGTGCCAGCAGCTTAACGGCCGGGGAGAAGCAGTACTTC. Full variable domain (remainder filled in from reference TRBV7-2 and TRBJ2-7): GAGVSQSPSNKVTEKGKDVELRCDPISGHTALYWYRQSLGQGLEFLIYFQGNSAPDKSGLPSDRFSAERTGGSVSTLTIQRTQQEDSAVYLCASSLTAGEKQYFGPGTRLTVT.

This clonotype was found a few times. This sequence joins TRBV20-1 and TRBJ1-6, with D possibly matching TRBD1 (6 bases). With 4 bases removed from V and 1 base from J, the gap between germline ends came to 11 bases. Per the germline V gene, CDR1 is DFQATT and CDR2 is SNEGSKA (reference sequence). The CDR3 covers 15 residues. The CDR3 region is CSATRGGSYNSPLHF. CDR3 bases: TGCAGTGCTACTCGAGGGGGATCCTATAATTCACCCCTCCACTTT.

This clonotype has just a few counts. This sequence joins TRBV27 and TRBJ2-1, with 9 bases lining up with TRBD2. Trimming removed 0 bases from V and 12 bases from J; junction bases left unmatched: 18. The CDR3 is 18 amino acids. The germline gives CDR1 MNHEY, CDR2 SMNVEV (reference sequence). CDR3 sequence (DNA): TGTGCCAGCAGTTTATCCACACTGCGACTAGCGGAAGAATGGGCGCAGTTCTTC. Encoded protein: CASSLSTLRLAEEWAQFF.

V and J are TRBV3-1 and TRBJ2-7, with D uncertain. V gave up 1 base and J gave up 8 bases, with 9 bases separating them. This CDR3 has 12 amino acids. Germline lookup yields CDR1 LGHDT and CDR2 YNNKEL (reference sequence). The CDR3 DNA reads TGTGCCAGCAGCCAAGTCGGTCTTAAGCAGTACTTC. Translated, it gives CASSQVGLKQYF.

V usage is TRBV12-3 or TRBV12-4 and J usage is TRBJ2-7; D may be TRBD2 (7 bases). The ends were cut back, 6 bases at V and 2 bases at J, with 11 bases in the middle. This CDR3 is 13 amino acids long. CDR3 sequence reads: CASRKGGTYEQYF. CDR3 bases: TGTGCCAGCAGAAAGGGGGGGACCTACGAGCAGTACTTC.

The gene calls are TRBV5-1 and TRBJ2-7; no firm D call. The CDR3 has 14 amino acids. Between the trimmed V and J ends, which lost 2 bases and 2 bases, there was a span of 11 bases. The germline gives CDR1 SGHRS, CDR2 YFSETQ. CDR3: CASSFPDSTYEQYF. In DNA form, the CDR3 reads TGCGCCAGCAGCTTCCCGGATTCCACCTACGAGCAGTACTTC.

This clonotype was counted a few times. In DNA form, the CDR3 reads TGCAGCGTTGAAGATTTTGCGGGAGCCATCTACAATGAGCAGTTCTTC. This codes for CSVEDFAGAIYNEQFF. This sequence joins TRBV29-1 and TRBJ2-1; the match to TRBD2 covers 7 bases. The CDR3 loop spans 16 amino acids. With V trimmed by 0 bases and J by 3 bases, 8 bases remained unmatched. CDR1 SQVTM and CDR2 ANQGSEA come from the germline V gene.

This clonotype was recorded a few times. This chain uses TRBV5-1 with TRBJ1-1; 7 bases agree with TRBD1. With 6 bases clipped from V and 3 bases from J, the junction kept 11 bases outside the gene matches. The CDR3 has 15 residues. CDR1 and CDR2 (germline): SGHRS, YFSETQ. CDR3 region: CASTRTGARDTEAFF. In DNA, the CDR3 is TGCGCCAGCACCCGCACAGGGGCCAGAGACACTGAAGCTTTCTTT. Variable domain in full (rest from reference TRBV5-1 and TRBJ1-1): KAGVTQTPRYLIKTRGQQVTLSCSPISGHRSVSWYQQTPGQGLQFLFEYFSETQRNKGNFPGRFSGRQFSNSRSEMNVSTLELGDSALYLCASTRTGARDTEAFFGQGTRLTVV.

CDR3 DNA: TGTGCCAGCAGCTTACATCAGCGGGGAGGGTACAATGAGCAGTTCTTC. It yields the protein CASSLHQRGGYNEQFF. V gene TRBV7-3 combines with J gene TRBJ2-1, with 7 bases lining up with TRBD2. With 2 bases clipped from V and 4 bases from J, the junction kept 8 bases outside the gene matches. In germline, CDR1 is SGHTA, CDR2 FQGTGA. The CDR3 runs to 16 residues.